Included here is one T cell receptor (beta chain) sequence, with context. Participants spanned ages about 18 to 100 years and resided in 20 to 30 US areas. In assigning cohorts, the study relied on participant-reported clinical history. Symptom resolution, clearance, or two negative PCRs marked the recovered donors of Cohort 3. This sample stems from a study of blood T cell repertoires in COVID-19. The assay was immunoSEQ multiplex PCR, and TCRdb's table has in-frame clones only and misses some. The table includes a few hundred thousand clones, more than 75% detected once. The germline CDR1 and CDR2 sequences are SNHLY and FYNNEI. Trimming cost V 3 bases and J 0 bases; bases outside gene matches: 1. This CDR3 comprises 14 residues.

The receptor was derived from a woman aged 35 to 49 who had recovered from COVID-19. The J gene is TRBJ1-1, the V gene TRBV2; 7 bases map to TRBD1. Sequencing was done on a sample of PBMCs or T cells enriched from blood (not recorded which). The CDR3 nucleotides read TGTGCCAGCAGTGAGGACAGGTTGAACACTGAAGCTTTCTTT. It encodes CASSEDRLNTEAFF. The complete variable domain, with remaining parts taken from reference TRBV2 and TRBJ1-1, reads EPEVTQTPSHQVTQMGQEVILRCVPISNHLYFYWYRQILGQKVEFLVSFYNNEISEKSEIFDDQFSVERPDGSNFTLKIRSTKLEDSAMYFCASSEDRLNTEAFFGQGTRLTVV.